The 12 T cell receptor beta chains in this list originate from one sample, sequenced in a study of shared clonotypes between healthy human individuals. Using immunoSEQ multiplex PCR, the repertoire was profiled, and TCRdb retains in-frame clones only, with some absent. The data show about 680,000 clones, around 72% seen once. The sequenced material came from memory CD4+ T cells sorted from blood. The subset was: CD45RA-negative fraction. All receptors derive from a woman in her twenties or thirties in good health.

In this sample, this clone turned up once. J is TRBJ2-6 and V is TRBV30; D ambiguous. V was clipped by 4 bases and J by 6 bases, with 19 bases between them. The germline V gene encodes CDR1 GTSNPN and CDR2 SVGIG (reference sequence). This CDR3 contains 16 residues. The CDR3 sequence: CAWNRRQPGAANVLTF. Written as DNA, the CDR3 is TGTGCCTGGAACCGTCGTCAGCCAGGCGCGGCCAACGTCCTGACTTTC.

This clone was seen only once. This sequence joins TRBV7-2 and TRBJ1-1, with 7 bases matching TRBD1. Germline V gene sequence: CDR1 SGHTA, CDR2 FQGNSA. The CDR3 runs 13 residues. V gave up 5 bases and J gave up 4 bases; unmatched junction bases: 4. As DNA, the CDR3 is TGTGCCAGCAGCGGACAGGAGGCCACTGAAGCTTTCTTT. It translates to CASSGQEATEAFF.

This clone was counted a few times. V and J are TRBV27 and TRBJ2-7; the D gene is possibly TRBD2 (5 bases). V shed 10 bases and J shed 6 bases, with 19 bases lying between them. This CDR3 has 13 residues. Germline CDR1 reads MNHEY; CDR2 reads SMNVEV (reference sequence). As DNA, the CDR3 is TGTGCCACCCACGGAGGTTTGTTCTCCGAGCAGTACTTC. Translating gives CATHGGLFSEQYF.

This chain joins TRBV4-1 and TRBJ1-2, with 12 bases that match TRBD1. The CDR3 extends over 15 amino acids. V shed 3 bases, J shed 6 bases, and the junction held 5 bases outside the gene matches. Germline-derived CDR1 and CDR2 are MGHRA and YSYEKL. In DNA form, the CDR3 reads TGCGCCAGCAGCCAGGGACAGGGGGCTCGGGATGGCTACACCTTC. This gives the protein CASSQGQGARDGYTF.

The rearrangement joins TRBV12-5 to TRBJ2-5; D not resolved. The V end was cut by 7 bases, the J end by 5 bases, with 14 bases between. The CDR3 length is 13 residues. Germline V gene lookup returns CDR1 LGHNT and CDR2 FRNRAP. CDR3 DNA: TGTGCTAGTGCCTCCTCGACAAGGGAGACCCAGTACTTC. This gives the protein CASASSTRETQYF.

With respect to this clone: This same CDR3 is encoded by further DNA sequences in the sample. The J gene is TRBJ1-2, the V gene TRBV7-8; D not resolved. CDR1 is SGHVS and CDR2 is FQNEAQ in the germline V gene. The germline V and J ends were trimmed by 1 base and 1 base, with 4 bases remaining between them. This CDR3 has 13 residues. The CDR3 loop reads CASSLGGNYGYTF. For the CDR3, the DNA is TGTGCCAGCAGCTTAGGGGGTAACTATGGCTACACCTTC. Together with reference TRBV7-8 and TRBJ1-2, the CDR3 gives the full variable domain: GAGVSQSPRYKVAKRGQDVALRCDPISGHVSLFWYQQALGQGPEFLTYFQNEAQLDKSGLPSDRFFAERPEGSVSTLKIQRTQQEDSAVYLCASSLGGNYGYTFGSGTRLTVV.

This clone was found a few times. This rearrangement joins TRBV2 to TRBJ2-1, with TRBD2 matching 14 bases. V trimming: 6 bases; J trimming: 3 bases; junction bases outside the gene matches: 7. CDR3 length: 17 amino acids. Per germline, CDR1 SNHLY and CDR2 FYNNEI. CDR3 amino acids: CASRARLAGGGYNEQFF. Written as DNA, the CDR3 is TGTGCCAGCAGAGCTAGACTAGCGGGAGGGGGCTACAATGAGCAGTTCTTC.

The rearrangement links TRBV28 to TRBJ1-2; 7 nucleotides match TRBD1. Germline V gives CDR1 MDHEN, CDR2 SYDVKM. Unmatched junction bases numbered 4, after V lost 2 bases and J lost 7 bases. The CDR3 length is 13 residues. The CDR3 nucleotides are TGTGCCAGCAGTTTACAACAGGGGTTTGGCTACACCTTC. This gives the protein CASSLQQGFGYTF.

The chain carries TRBV7-9 and TRBJ2-1, with TRBD2 matching over 13 bases. The CDR3 loop spans 19 amino acids. In germline, CDR1 is SEHNR, CDR2 FQNEAQ (reference sequence). With V trimmed by 0 bases and J by 6 bases, 11 bases remained unmatched. For the CDR3, the DNA is TGTGCCAGCAGCTTAGCTCAATGGACTAGCGGGAGAGGGAGCAATGAGCAGTTCTTC. It codes for CASSLAQWTSGRGSNEQFF.

This chain joins TRBV28 and TRBJ2-7, with 10 bases fitting TRBD1. The germline CDR1 and CDR2 sequences are MDHEN and SYDVKM. The ends lost 4 bases at V and 0 bases at J; junction bases unmatched: 0. CDR3 length: 14 residues. CDR3 protein: CASSWDRGSYEQYF. The CDR3 DNA reads as TGTGCCAGCAGTTGGGACAGGGGCTCCTACGAGCAGTACTTC.

The V gene is TRBV5-6, the J gene TRBJ1-4, with D perhaps TRBD1 (5 bases). Germline CDR1 SGHDT, CDR2 YYEEEE. Trimming shortened V by 2 bases and J by 10 bases, and 12 bases separated the two germline ends. The CDR3 is 13 residues long. The CDR3 region is CASSLSGGGKLFF. CDR3 sequence (DNA): TGTGCCAGCAGCTTATCGGGGGGAGGAAAACTGTTTTTT. The variable domain in full, with the rest retrieved from reference TRBV5-6 and TRBJ1-4, is DAGVTQSPTHLIKTRGQQVTLRCSPKSGHDTVSWYQQALGQGPQFIFQYYEEEERQRGNFPDRFSGHQFPNYSSELNVNALLLGDSALYLCASSLSGGGKLFFGSGTQLSVL.

There are a few counts of this clone. The rearrangement joins TRBV13 to TRBJ1-2, with TRBD1 matching over 8 bases. Germline CDR1 is PRHDT and CDR2 is FYEKMQ (reference sequence). CDR3 length: 13 residues. V gave up 5 bases and J gave up 8 bases; unmatched junction bases: 7. CDR3 protein: CASSPPTGEGYTF. The CDR3 DNA is TGTGCCAGCAGCCCCCCGACAGGGGAAGGCTACACCTTC.